The entry below gives a single TCR beta chain sequence along with its context. The data derive from a study of blood T cell repertoires in COVID-19. Produced via immunoSEQ multiplex PCR; TCRdb's table is partial and in-frame only. The sample yields 70,000 or so clones, roughly 90% seen once. The CDR3 is 15 residues long. Trimming removed 4 bases from V and 1 base from J; junction bases left unmatched: 1. Germline CDR1 and CDR2: MNHEY and SMNVEV (reference sequence). This clonotype was sampled from a man between 60 and 70 years old with acute or convalescent COVID-19. Sequencing was carried out using peripheral blood. The genes are TRBV27 and TRBJ2-2, with TRBD1 matching 9 bases. The CDR3 loop reads CASSWGQGNTGELFF. The CDR3 region has the DNA TGTGCCAGCAGTTGGGGACAGGGGAACACCGGGGAGCTGTTTTTT.